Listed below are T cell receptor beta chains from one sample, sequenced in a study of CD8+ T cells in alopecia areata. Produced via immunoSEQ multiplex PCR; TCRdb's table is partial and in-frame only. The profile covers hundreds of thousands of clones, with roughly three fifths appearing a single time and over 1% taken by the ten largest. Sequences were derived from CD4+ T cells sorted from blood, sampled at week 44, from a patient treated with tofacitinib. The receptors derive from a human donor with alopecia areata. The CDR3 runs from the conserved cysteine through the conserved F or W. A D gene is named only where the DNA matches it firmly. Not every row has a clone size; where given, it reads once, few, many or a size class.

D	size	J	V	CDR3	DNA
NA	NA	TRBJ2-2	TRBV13	CASSSFHTGELFF	TGTGCCAGCAGCTCGTTCCACACCGGGGAGCTGTTTTTT
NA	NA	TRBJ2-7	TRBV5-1	CASSLSYGDVEQYF	TGCGCCAGCAGCTTGTCTTACGGGGACGTCGAGCAGTACTTC
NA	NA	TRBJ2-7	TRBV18	CASSEGTGLYEQYF	TGTGCCAGCTCGGAGGGGACCGGATTGTACGAGCAGTACTTC
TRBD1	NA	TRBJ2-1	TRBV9	CASSVEQGEYEQFF	TGTGCCAGCAGCGTAGAGCAGGGGGAATATGAGCAGTTCTTC
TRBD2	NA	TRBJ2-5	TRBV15	CATSREPPTSGGQETQYF	TGTGCCACCAGCAGAGAACCTCCGACTAGCGGGGGGCAAGAGACCCAGTACTTC
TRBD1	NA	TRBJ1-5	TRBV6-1	CASSPMTGGNQPQHF	TGTGCCAGCAGCCCGATGACAGGGGGAAATCAGCCCCAGCATTTT
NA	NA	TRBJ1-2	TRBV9	CASSPVSDYGYTF	TGTGCCAGCAGCCCCGTGTCTGACTATGGCTACACCTTC
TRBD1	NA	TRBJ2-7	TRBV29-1	CSVAGVAAWGTGTYEQYF	TGCAGCGTTGCGGGGGTGGCCGCGTGGGGGACAGGGACCTACGAGCAGTACTTC
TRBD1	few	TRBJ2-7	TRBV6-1	CASSGTGRSEQYF	TGTGCCAGCAGTGGGACAGGGAGGAGCGAGCAGTACTTC
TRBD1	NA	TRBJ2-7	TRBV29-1	CSVSDRVLGEQYF	TGCAGCGTCTCGGACAGGGTATTGGGGGAGCAGTACTTC
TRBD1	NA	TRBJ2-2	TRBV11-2	CASSLDPGQGRPRDTGELFF	TGTGCCAGCAGCTTAGACCCTGGACAGGGACGACCCCGGGACACCGGGGAGCTGTTTTTT